Listed here are 25 T cell receptor beta chains from one sample, sequenced in a study of post-analysis software for immune sequencing data. Notes on the study in general: Roughly 5 TRBV segments (TRBV5-6, TRBV5-1 and TRBV20-1 among them) occurred more frequently in patients than in controls.

Antigens of these TCRs are unknown. cDNA libraries of TCR beta carried unique molecular identifiers. TCRdb called the PCR reads again in MiXCR, with one record for every CDR3 protein. The table has roughly 730,000 distinct CDR3 sequences, roughly 29% seen once; the top ten hold more than 0.45%. Material for sequencing was blood. The receptors here all came from a girl between 10 and 17 years old with multiple sclerosis.

CDR3 sequence reads: CASKSGVRGYEQYF. DNA for the CDR3: TGTGCCAGTAAATCCGGGGTCAGAGGCTACGAGCAGTACTTC. The chain uses TRBV19 and TRBJ2-5, with D perhaps TRBD2 (5 bases). The assigned J gene may be wrong: the sequence end matches TRBJ2-7 better. The CDR3 totals 14 residues. From germline, CDR1 is LNHDA and CDR2 SQIVND (reference sequence).

This clonotype has a handful of counts. The chain employs TRBV12-3 or TRBV12-4 and TRBJ2-5; 9 bases are shared with TRBD1. The CDR3 contains 20 residues. Trimming removed 6 bases from V and 3 bases from J; junction bases left unmatched: 23. The CDR3 sequence: CASSSINHPGTGRHKETQYF. In DNA, the CDR3 is TGTGCCAGCAGCTCTATCAACCACCCCGGGACAGGGCGGCATAAAGAGACCCAGTACTTC.

The sample holds a few counts of this clonotype. The chain uses TRBV28 and TRBJ2-5; D is tentatively TRBD1 or TRBD2 (5 bases each). The CDR3 totals 14 residues. Deletions cut 10 bases from V and 2 bases from J, with 17 bases between. Germline-derived CDR1 and CDR2 are MDHEN and SYDVKM. CDR3 sequence reads: CATKHGAGQETQYF. The CDR3 DNA follows: TGTGCCACTAAGCACGGGGCCGGGCAAGAGACCCAGTACTTC.

The sample holds a few counts of this clonotype. V is TRBV20-1 and J is TRBJ2-3; 9 bases map to TRBD2. The CDR3 is 15 amino acids. Trimming cost V 4 bases and J 0 bases; bases outside gene matches: 5. Germline-derived CDR1 and CDR2 are DFQATT and SNEGSKA (reference sequence). The CDR3 DNA reads as TGCAGTGCTACTAGCGGGACCCTAAGCACAGATACGCAGTATTTT. This codes for CSATSGTLSTDTQYF.

This clonotype has just a few counts. The V gene is TRBV19, the J gene TRBJ2-1, with D perhaps matching TRBD1 or TRBD2 (5 bases each). Per germline, CDR1 LNHDA and CDR2 SQIVND (reference sequence). Trimming removed 4 bases at V and 3 bases at J, with 16 bases between. CDR3 length: 16 amino acids. The CDR3 DNA is TGTGCCAGTAGTACCCACCCGGGACGGATCTACAATGAGCAGTTCTTC. This encodes CASSTHPGRIYNEQFF. Using reference TRBV19 and TRBJ2-1 for the parts outside the CDR3, the full variable domain is DGGITQSPKYLFRKEGQNVTLSCEQNLNHDAMYWYRQDPGQGLRLIYYSQIVNDFQKGDIAEGYSVSREKKESFPLTVTSAQKNPTAFYLCASSTHPGRIYNEQFFGPGTRLTVL.

The chain's CDR3 is CSARDGGHPAFF. Here the CDR3 DNA reads TGCAGTGCTAGAGATGGGGGACACCCAGCTTTCTTT. J is TRBJ1-1 and V is TRBV20-1; a weak D match, TRBD1 (6 bases). CDR3 length equals 12 residues. Trimming stripped 0 bases from V and 10 bases from J, with 12 bases between. The germline CDR1 and CDR2 sequences are DFQATT and SNEGSKA (reference sequence).

In this sample, this clonotype turned up a few times. This chain links TRBV14 with TRBJ1-1; 7 bases are a match to TRBD1. Per the germline V gene, CDR1 is SGHDN and CDR2 is FVKESK. The J segment lost 5 bases and the V segment lost 1 base, leaving 10 bases of the junction unmatched. The CDR3 is 16 residues long. As DNA, the CDR3 is TGTGCCAGCAGCCAAGTGTTGGGACAGTGGACTACTGAAGCTTTCTTT. Translating gives CASSQVLGQWTTEAFF.

The chain is built from TRBV7-9 and TRBJ2-1, with 9 positions matching TRBD2. CDR1 is SEHNR and CDR2 is FQNEAQ in the germline V gene (reference sequence). The CDR3 loop spans 19 amino acids. V trimming: 5 bases; J trimming: 2 bases; junction bases outside the gene matches: 16. As DNA, the CDR3 is TGTGCCAGCAGCCCCCAGTCGGGGGCGGGGGGGTTGCCCTACAATGAGCAGTTCTTC. It is translated as CASSPQSGAGGLPYNEQFF.

The chain is built from TRBV7-2 and TRBJ1-2, with D uncertain. This CDR3 has 16 amino acids. With 2 bases removed from V and 4 bases from J, the gap between germline ends came to 17 bases. Germline loops: CDR1 SGHTA, CDR2 FQGNSA. The CDR3 sequence: CASSLSDWRRGYGYTF. The DNA of the CDR3 is TGTGCCAGCAGCTTAAGCGATTGGCGACGGGGCTATGGCTACACCTTC. The full variable domain, in which reference TRBV7-2 and TRBJ1-2 provide the parts outside the CDR3, is GAGVSQSPSNKVTEKGKDVELRCDPISGHTALYWYRQSLGQGLEFLIYFQGNSAPDKSGLPSDRFSAERTGGSVSTLTIQRTQQEDSAVYLCASSLSDWRRGYGYTFGSGTRLTVV.

A note on this clonotype: The conserved phenylalanine or tryptophan is not found at the CDR3 terminus, so this likely reflects a read error. V and J are TRBV28 and TRBJ2-3; D is possibly TRBD2 (5 bases). Trimming stripped 5 bases from V and 0 bases from J, with 24 bases between. Germline assignment: CDR1 MDHEN and CDR2 SYDVKM. CDR3 length: 19 amino acids. CDR3 nucleotide sequence: TGTGCCAGCAGTGATACTACGGCTAGACGGGGTAGTAGCACAGATACGCAGTATCTT. It specifies CASSDTTARRGSSTDTQYL.

J is TRBJ1-4 and V is TRBV7-8; 7 bases are shared with TRBD1. CDR3 size: 14 residues. Germline CDR1 reads SGHVS; CDR2 reads FQNEAQ. Germline trimming cut 5 bases from V and 8 bases from J; bases unmatched to any gene: 8. CDR3 in amino acids: CASSPRRGREKLFF. The DNA of the CDR3 is TGTGCCAGCAGCCCTCGGAGGGGGCGGGAAAAACTGTTTTTT.

This clonotype came up many times. The chain couples TRBV4-3 to TRBJ2-7; D is tentatively TRBD1 or TRBD2 (5 bases each). This CDR3 has 14 amino acids. Germline CDR1 reads LGHNA; CDR2 reads YSLEER. Between the trimmed V and J ends, which lost 4 bases and 3 bases, there was a span of 13 bases. The CDR3 DNA reads TGCGCCAGCAGCCGACTAACAGGAGACTACGAGCAGTACTTC. It codes for CASSRLTGDYEQYF.

The chain has TRBV9 and TRBJ2-1; D uncertain. Germline CDR1 SGDLS, CDR2 YYNGEE. This CDR3 is 13 amino acids long. The ends were cut back, 4 bases at V and 9 bases at J, with 14 bases in the middle. CDR3 region: CASSPLWYGEQFF. The DNA of the CDR3 is TGTGCCAGCAGCCCCCTCTGGTACGGTGAGCAGTTCTTC.

J is TRBJ2-3 and V is TRBV27; D not certain. The germline gives CDR1 MNHEY, CDR2 SMNVEV (reference sequence). Trimming cost V 2 bases and J 3 bases, with 12 bases left between them. This CDR3 comprises 15 residues. The CDR3, as DNA: TGTGCCAGCAGTTTAGACCCTATGGGGACAGATACGCAGTATTTT. Its protein product is CASSLDPMGTDTQYF.

This clonotype has just a few counts. The J gene is TRBJ2-5, the V gene TRBV6-5, with TRBD1 matching over 10 bases. Germline CDR1 MNHEY, CDR2 SVGAGI. The CDR3 totals 15 residues. Trimming removed 5 bases from V and 9 bases from J; junction bases left unmatched: 12. Here the CDR3 reads CASSRQTDRGRAQYF. DNA of the CDR3: TGTGCCAGCAGTCGACAAACGGACAGGGGGAGGGCCCAGTACTTC.

This clonotype was counted ten times or more. This chain joins TRBV5-6 and TRBJ2-5; D is ambiguous. This CDR3 spans 13 amino acids. The V end was cut by 0 bases, the J end by 5 bases, with 8 bases between. Germline assignment: CDR1 SGHDT and CDR2 YYEEEE. CDR3 protein: CASSLAYTETQYF. DNA for the CDR3: TGTGCCAGCAGCTTGGCTTATACGGAGACCCAGTACTTC.

A few counts support this clonotype. The chain carries TRBV25-1 and TRBJ2-1, with 9 bases identical to TRBD1. Losses at the gene ends were 2 bases for V and 8 bases for J; bases not matched to a gene: 4. Per the germline V gene, CDR1 is MGHDK and CDR2 is SYGVNS. The CDR3 extends over 14 amino acids. The CDR3 region is CASSETGTGHEQFF. The CDR3 nucleotides are TGTGCCAGCAGTGAAACCGGGACAGGGCATGAGCAGTTCTTC.

This clonotype appeared a few times. The chain uses TRBV4-3 and TRBJ2-7; 9 positions match TRBD2. V gave up 0 bases and J gave up 4 bases; unmatched junction bases: 7. CDR1 and CDR2 from the germline V gene are LGHNA and YSLEER. The CDR3 covers 16 residues. CDR3 in DNA: TGCGCCAGCAGCCAAGATCTAGCGGGAAGTGGGTACGAGCAGTACTTC. Amino acid sequence: CASSQDLAGSGYEQYF.

This clonotype was detected many times. The chain joins TRBV20-1 to TRBJ2-3; a possible D gene is TRBD2 (5 bases). Germline V gives CDR1 DFQATT, CDR2 SNEGSKA (reference sequence). The CDR3 has 16 amino acids. Trimming pared 3 bases from V and 3 bases from J, leaving 19 bases between. The CDR3 loop reads CSARRDTGRGTDTQYF. For the CDR3, the DNA is TGCAGTGCTAGGAGAGATACTGGTCGGGGAACAGATACGCAGTATTTT.

The chain couples TRBV20-1 to TRBJ2-5; D might be TRBD2 (5 bases). The germline gives CDR1 DFQATT, CDR2 SNEGSKA (reference sequence). V was pared by 5 bases and J by 3 bases, with 13 bases between. The CDR3 totals 13 residues. The CDR3: CSAEGPLKETQYF. As DNA, the CDR3 is TGCAGTGCTGAGGGCCCCCTCAAAGAGACCCAGTACTTC.

V gene TRBV3-1 combines with J gene TRBJ2-7; unclear D gene. Per the germline V gene, CDR1 is LGHDT and CDR2 is YNNKEL (reference sequence). V lost 4 bases and J 3 bases, leaving 10 bases between the germline ends. CDR3 length: 13 amino acids. This CDR3 is CASSRGNCYEQYF. As DNA, the CDR3 is TGTGCCAGCAGCCGGGGAAACTGCTACGAGCAGTACTTC.

This clonotype was observed a handful of times. V and J are TRBV6-2 or TRBV6-3 and TRBJ2-3; possibly TRBD2 for D (6 bases). Germline lookup yields CDR1 MNHEY and CDR2 SVGEGT. The CDR3 runs 16 residues. V gave up 6 bases and J gave up 1 base, with 17 bases separating them. The CDR3 coding sequence is TGTGCCAGCAGCCTCTTTTTGGGACTCCGCACAGATACGCAGTATTTT. Its protein is CASSLFLGLRTDTQYF.

This clonotype was counted a few times. This chain uses TRBV10-3 with TRBJ2-3; D call uncertain. Trimming stripped 4 bases from V and 4 bases from J, with 3 bases between. The CDR3 totals 11 residues. The V gene's germline CDR1 is ENHRY and CDR2 SYGVKD. The CDR3 DNA follows: TGTGCCATCAGTGTCGCAGATACGCAGTATTTT. Amino acid sequence: CAISVADTQYF.

This clonotype appeared many times. The chain combines TRBV5-1 with TRBJ2-5, with D perhaps matching TRBD1 (5 bases). Trimming stripped 0 bases from V and 2 bases from J, with 11 bases between. This CDR3 spans 15 amino acids. The germline CDR1 and CDR2 sequences are SGHRS and YFSETQ. The CDR3 spells CASSLGPGQQETQYF. The CDR3 DNA reads TGCGCCAGCAGCTTGGGGCCAGGGCAACAAGAGACCCAGTACTTC.

The V gene is TRBV29-1, the J gene TRBJ2-4, with 7 bases matching TRBD1. Germline V gene data show CDR1 as SQVTM and CDR2 as ANQGSEA. This CDR3 has 14 residues. After removal of 4 bases from V and 0 bases from J, the junction contained 3 bases not matched to a gene. CDR3 coding DNA: TGCAGCGTTGGACGACAGGGAGCCAAAAACATTCAGTACTTC. Protein: CSVGRQGAKNIQYF.